Reported below is one TCR beta chain. Its target is unknown. These data originate in a study of T cell responses to AZD1222 COVID-19 vaccine. Across the study: Second-dose groups at about 4 or about 12 weeks were pooled. Study observations and caveats: White British people made up most donors, females outnumbered males, and clonal diversity was possibly underestimated. Two doses of AZD1222 preceded a rise in Spike-specific TCR breadth and depth.

Deletions cut 1 base from V and 5 bases from J, with 11 bases between. CDR1 MGHRA and CDR2 YSYEKL come from the germline V gene. This CDR3 region has 14 residues. Libraries were prepared by immunoSEQ multiplex PCR; TCRdb keeps only in-frame clonotypes and omits some of them. The sample comprises 84,000 or so clones, about 88% of which are singletons, and around 3% rests with the top ten. The input for sequencing was peripheral blood, taken on day 0 of AZD1222 vaccination. The TCR comes from an adult in good health. This chain connects TRBV4-1 to TRBJ1-2; TRBD1 might be the D (6 bases). The CDR3 protein is CASSQGTGTYGYTF. In nucleotides, the CDR3 is TGCGCCAGCAGCCAAGGAACCGGGACATATGGCTACACCTTC.